The 21 T cell receptor beta chains given below trace back to one sample, sequenced in a study of T cells in Graves' hyperthyroidism and ophthalmopathy (dated by TCRdb to between 2017 and 2020). The protocol used for the library was multiplex PCR. The run used an Illumina HiSeq 2000. Amplification of TCR beta CDR3 regions was carried out from RNA transcripts. The TCR CDR3 was subjected to a first round of RT-PCR using the HTBI primer set and the Qiagen OneStep RT-PCR kit. Through fastp at Q25 and MiXCR, TCRdb rebuilt clones from the public reads, retaining in-frame beta chains. Entries are consolidated by CDR3 protein sequence, retaining the most common genes and DNA. In all, the sample holds approximately 870,000 distinct CDR3 sequences, and about 38% of those were seen once. The ten largest clones represent 7% to 10% of the sample. Sequencing was done on a sample of blood. The receptors shown here come from a man between 18 and 35 years old with Graves' hyperthyroidism.

As to this clonotype: One end of the junction does not line up with germline, which may come from a read error. The rearrangement uses TRBV7-9 and TRBJ2-7, with 10 bases aligning to TRBD2. This CDR3 comprises 15 residues. Germline CDR1 is SEHNR and CDR2 is FQNEAQ (reference sequence). The CDR3 protein is CASSLGLAVNYEQYF. In nucleotides, the CDR3 is TGCGCCAGCAGCTTAGGACTAGCGGTGAACTACGAGCAGTACTTC.

In this sample, this clonotype turned up a few times. This rearrangement joins TRBV10-2 to TRBJ2-7; D possibly corresponds to TRBD2 (5 bases). V lost 2 bases and J 4 bases, leaving 15 bases between the germline ends. Germline CDR1 WSHSY, CDR2 SAAADI. The CDR3 consists of 15 residues. This chain's CDR3 is CASSERGGSGYEQYF. The DNA of the CDR3 is TGCGCCAGCAGTGAGAGAGGAGGCAGTGGGTACGAGCAGTACTTC.

This clonotype turned up a few times. The chain couples TRBV9 to TRBJ1-1; 7 bases fit TRBD1. CDR3 length equals 14 residues. The V and J ends lost 4 bases and 6 bases, in that order; junction bases with no gene match: 9. Germline CDR1 and CDR2: SGDLS and YYNGEE. CDR3: CASSLGTADSEAFF. The CDR3 nucleotides are TGTGCCAGCAGCCTCGGGACAGCGGATTCTGAAGCTTTCTTT.

J is TRBJ2-5 and V is TRBV20-1, with D possibly TRBD2 on 6 matching bases. Germline loops: CDR1 DFQATT, CDR2 SNEGSKA (reference sequence). Between the trimmed V and J ends, which lost 3 bases and 5 bases, there was a span of 7 bases. CDR3 length: 11 residues. This CDR3 reads CSARLAETQYF. The CDR3, as DNA: TGCAGTGCTAGGCTAGCGGAGACCCAGTACTTC.

The V and J genes are TRBV6-5 and TRBJ2-2; a weak D match, TRBD2 (7 bases). CDR1 and CDR2 from the germline V gene are MNHEY and SVGAGI. Deletions cut 6 bases from V and 4 bases from J, with 12 bases between. This CDR3 comprises 14 residues. The CDR3, as DNA: TGTGCCAGCAGCAAGGGGGGGGTCACCGGGGAGCTGTTTTTT. Protein sequence: CASSKGGVTGELFF.

In regard to this clonotype: The CDR3 ends on some other residue instead of the conserved phenylalanine or tryptophan, so this is likely a read error. J is TRBJ1-1 and V is TRBV5-1, with D perhaps matching TRBD1 (5 bases). Looked up from germline, CDR1 is SGHRS and CDR2 is YFSETQ. There are 15 residues in the CDR3. Trimming pared 2 bases from V and 0 bases from J, leaving 11 bases between. The CDR3 bases are TGCGCCAGCAGCTTAGACGGGACTCTGAACACTGAAGCTTTCCTT. Its protein is CASSLDGTLNTEAFL.

As for this clonotype: No conserved phenylalanine or tryptophan ends this CDR3, so it is likely a read error. The limits of the CDR3 on the DNA are not certain, so only TCRdb's listed CDR3 is given. J is TRBJ1-1 and V is TRBV7-2; the D call TRBD1 from the table was never checked on the DNA. The length of the CDR3 is 15 amino acids, counting both ends. Germline loops: CDR1 SGHTA, CDR2 FQGNSA. CDR3 region: CASSYSPSIDRTEFL.

This clonotype was seen a handful of times. The junction differs from germline at one of its ends, possibly a read error. V gene TRBV19 combines with J gene TRBJ1-2; 7 bases fit TRBD1. Germline loops: CDR1 LNHDA, CDR2 SQIVND (reference sequence). The CDR3 contains 14 residues. This chain's CDR3 is CASSGQGVGYGYTF. The CDR3 nucleotides read TGTGCCAGTAGTGGCCAGGGGGTGGGCTATGGGTACACCTTC.

This clonotype has ten or more counts. The rearrangement links TRBV7-9 to TRBJ2-7; D is unclear. The V and J ends lost 0 bases and 2 bases respectively, with 8 bases between them. Per germline, CDR1 SEHNR and CDR2 FQNEAQ (reference sequence). The CDR3 length is 14 residues. For the CDR3, the DNA is TGTGCCAGCAGCTTAGCGTCCAACCCCTACGAGCAGTACTTC. Translation gives CASSLASNPYEQYF.

As concerns this clonotype: Its ends do not fully match the called genes, so a read error is possible. V usage is TRBV12-3 or TRBV12-4 and J usage is TRBJ1-2; no reliable D call. The CDR3 consists of 14 residues. In DNA, the CDR3 is TGTGACAGCAGTAAATGGCCTAGGCAGGATGGCTACACCTTC. Translated: CDSSKWPRQDGYTF.

V and J are TRBV7-9 and TRBJ1-4; D may be TRBD1 (5 bases). The V gene lost 5 bases and the J gene lost 17 bases, with 15 bases spanning the gap. CDR3 length: 11 residues. Germline V gene sequence: CDR1 SEHNR, CDR2 FQNEAQ (reference sequence). In DNA, the CDR3 is TGTGCCAGCAGCGGAGGGACCACCCCTTTTTTT. It codes for CASSGGTTPFF.

This clonotype was detected only once. This rearrangement joins TRBV29-1 to TRBJ1-2; no definite D call. Looked up from germline, CDR1 is SQVTM and CDR2 is ANQGSEA. The CDR3 length is 13 residues. V shed 3 bases and J shed 8 bases, with 16 bases lying between them. The CDR3 reads CSVEGGSGSGYTF. The CDR3 DNA is TGCAGCGTTGAGGGTGGCAGCGGGTCCGGCTACACCTTC. Based on the CDR3 plus reference TRBV29-1 and TRBJ1-2, the full variable domain is SAVISQKPSRDICQRGTSLTIQCQVDSQVTMMFWYRQQPGQSLTLIATANQGSEATYESGFVIDKFPISRPNLTFSTLTVSNMSPEDSSIYLCSVEGGSGSGYTFGSGTRLTVV.

This clonotype was detected ten times or more. The gene calls are TRBV7-8 and TRBJ2-5, with 8 bases matching TRBD2. The junction had 5 bases not matched to a gene; V was cut back by 1 base and J by 7 bases. Germline assignment: CDR1 SGHVS and CDR2 FQNEAQ. The CDR3 runs to 14 residues. The CDR3 region is CASSLVGLGATQYF. The DNA for the CDR3 is TGTGCCAGCAGCTTAGTGGGACTAGGAGCGACCCAGTACTTC.

This clonotype was counted a few times. The chain carries TRBV9 and TRBJ1-5, with D hard to call. The CDR3 covers 14 residues. Germline values: CDR1 SGDLS, CDR2 YYNGEE. The germline V and J ends were trimmed by 0 bases and 3 bases, with 7 bases remaining between them. The CDR3 sequence: CASSVGEYNQPQHF. The CDR3 DNA sequence: TGTGCCAGCAGCGTAGGAGAATACAATCAGCCCCAGCATTTT.

This clonotype has only a few counts. The chain combines TRBV7-9 with TRBJ2-5, with a tentative D call TRBD2 (6 bases). Germline values: CDR1 SEHNR, CDR2 FQNEAQ (reference sequence). The CDR3 is 15 amino acids. The V end lost 5 bases, the J end lost 6 bases, and 19 bases lay between the germline ends. CDR3 loop: CASSPAGPDFKTQYF. The CDR3 coding sequence is TGTGCCAGCAGCCCGGCGGGGCCAGATTTTAAGACCCAGTACTTC.

This chain uses TRBV2 with TRBJ2-7; tentative D call: TRBD1 (7 bases). This CDR3 has 15 amino acids. Deletions cut 6 bases from V and 2 bases from J, with 17 bases between. The germline CDR1 and CDR2 sequences are SNHLY and FYNNEI. The chain's CDR3 is CASSDWRGRAYEQYF. CDR3 coding DNA: TGTGCCAGCAGCGATTGGAGGGGGCGGGCCTACGAGCAGTACTTC.

This clonotype was counted ten times or more. The CDR3 sequence is CAISESSDNEKLFF. For the CDR3, the DNA is TGTGCCATCAGTGAGTCCTCAGATAATGAAAAACTGTTTTTT. The genes are TRBV10-3 and TRBJ1-4; D gene uncertain. This CDR3 has 14 residues. Per the germline V gene, CDR1 is ENHRY and CDR2 is SYGVKD. Trimming pared 0 bases from V and 4 bases from J, leaving 6 bases between.

CDR3 sequence (DNA): TGTGCCAGCAGCCAAGCACAGGGGGGCTACGAGCAGTACTTC. Translating gives CASSQAQGGYEQYF. The chain combines TRBV14 with TRBJ2-7; 8 positions match TRBD1. There are 14 residues in the CDR3. The germline V gene encodes CDR1 SGHDN and CDR2 FVKESK. V was pared by 1 base and J by 3 bases, with 2 bases of the junction left unmatched.

The chain couples TRBV4-3 to TRBJ2-5; no clear D gene. This CDR3 contains 15 residues. Germline CDR1 is LGHNA and CDR2 is YSLEER. With 4 bases removed from V and 1 base from J, the gap between germline ends came to 13 bases. The CDR3 DNA reads as TGCGCCAGCAGCCCAGGTATCACCCTCCAAGAGACCCAGTACTTC. Amino acids: CASSPGITLQETQYF.

The chain has TRBV12-3 or TRBV12-4 and TRBJ1-1, with D unresolved. Deletions cut 8 bases from V and 1 base from J, with 8 bases between. This CDR3 comprises 12 residues. CDR3 nucleotide sequence: TGTGCCAGCGGAAGAACGAACACTGAAGCTTTCTTT. It is translated as CASGRTNTEAFF.

The chain links TRBV10-3 to TRBJ1-2; D possibly corresponds to TRBD1 (6 bases). The ends were cut back, 2 bases at V and 3 bases at J, with 13 bases in the middle. The germline gives CDR1 ENHRY, CDR2 SYGVKD. The CDR3 sequence is 15 residues long. The CDR3 loop is CAISEDRMNDYGYTF. Written as DNA, the CDR3 is TGTGCCATCAGTGAGGACAGGATGAACGACTATGGCTACACCTTC.